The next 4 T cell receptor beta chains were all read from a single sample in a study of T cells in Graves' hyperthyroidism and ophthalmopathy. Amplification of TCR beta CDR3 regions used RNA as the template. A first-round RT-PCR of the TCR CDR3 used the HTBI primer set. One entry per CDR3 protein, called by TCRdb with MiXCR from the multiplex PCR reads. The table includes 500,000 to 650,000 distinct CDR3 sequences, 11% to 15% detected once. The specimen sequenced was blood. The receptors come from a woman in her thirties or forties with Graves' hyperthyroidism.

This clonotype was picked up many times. The CDR3 reads CASSPSFGGSEQYF. As DNA, the CDR3 is TGTGCCAGCAGCCCAAGCTTCGGGGGAAGCGAGCAGTACTTC. V usage is TRBV7-2 and J usage is TRBJ2-7, with D possibly matching TRBD2 (6 bases). The CDR3 covers 14 residues. The V gene lost 5 bases and the J gene lost 6 bases, with 17 bases spanning the gap. Germline values: CDR1 SGHTA, CDR2 FQGNSA.

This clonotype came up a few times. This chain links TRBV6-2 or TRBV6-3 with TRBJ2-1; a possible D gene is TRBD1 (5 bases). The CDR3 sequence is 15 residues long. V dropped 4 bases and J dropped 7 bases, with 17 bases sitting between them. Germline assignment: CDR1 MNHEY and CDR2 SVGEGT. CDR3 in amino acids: CASSSRQTRGNEQFF. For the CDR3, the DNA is TGTGCCAGCAGTTCCCGACAGACAAGGGGTAATGAGCAGTTCTTC.

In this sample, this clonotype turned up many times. CDR3 DNA: TGTGCCACCAGCCCCGCCCTGAACACTGAAGCTTTCTTT. Its protein product is CATSPALNTEAFF. This chain joins TRBV15 and TRBJ1-1; D is ambiguous. Germline V gene sequence: CDR1 LNHNV, CDR2 YYDKDF (reference sequence). CDR3 size: 13 residues. V was clipped by 5 bases and J by 0 bases, with 7 bases between them.

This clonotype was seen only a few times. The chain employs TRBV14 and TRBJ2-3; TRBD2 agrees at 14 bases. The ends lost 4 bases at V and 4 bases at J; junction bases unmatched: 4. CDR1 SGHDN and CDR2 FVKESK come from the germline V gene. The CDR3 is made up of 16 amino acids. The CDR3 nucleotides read TGTGCCAGCAGCCGCGGGACTAGCGGGGGCCCAGATACGCAGTATTTT. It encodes CASSRGTSGGPDTQYF.